The 32 T cell receptor beta chains presented below share a single source sample, sequenced in a study of blood T cell repertoires in COVID-19. Sequencing was performed with immunoSEQ multiplex PCR; in TCRdb, only in-frame clones are kept and a portion is missing. The sample yields tens of thousands of clones, less than 90% seen once. The material sequenced was peripheral blood. The receptor source for this set is a man in his fifties or sixties with acute or convalescent COVID-19.

V is TRBV19 and J is TRBJ1-1; 11 bases fit TRBD1. CDR1 is LNHDA and CDR2 is SQIVND in the germline V gene (reference sequence). This CDR3 is 14 amino acids long. The V and J ends lost 5 bases and 4 bases, in that order; junction bases with no gene match: 3. In DNA form, the CDR3 reads TGTGCCAGTAGTTACGGGACAGGGGGCACTGAAGCTTTCTTT. It is translated as CASSYGTGGTEAFF.

The chain couples TRBV6-5 to TRBJ1-2; D remains ambiguous. The CDR3 loop spans 13 amino acids. The V gene's germline CDR1 is MNHEY and CDR2 SVGAGI. The V end was cut by 11 bases, the J end by 8 bases, with 21 bases between. Here the CDR3 reads CAAQLGNGGGYTF. CDR3 DNA sequence: TGTGCCGCCCAACTAGGGAATGGTGGAGGCTACACCTTC.

This clone was found once. The rearrangement uses TRBV5-8 and TRBJ1-4, with D possibly being TRBD1 (6 bases). Trimming shortened V by 4 bases and J by 4 bases, and 20 bases separated the two germline ends. CDR3 size: 17 residues. Germline V gene data show CDR1 as SGHTS and CDR2 as YDEGEE. The CDR3 sequence: CASSGIRRTDRNEKLFF. CDR3 nucleotide sequence: TGTGCCAGCAGCGGGATAAGGAGGACAGACCGTAATGAAAAACTGTTTTTT.

The chain is built from TRBV6-2 or TRBV6-3 and TRBJ2-7, with TRBD2 identical over 9 bases. Germline-derived CDR1 and CDR2 are MNHEY and SVGEGT. The CDR3 contains 16 residues. The V segment lost 0 bases and the J segment 0 bases; nucleotides outside the gene matches: 3. The CDR3 DNA reads as TGTGCCAGCAGTTACTCGATGACTAGCGGCTCCTACGAGCAGTACTTC. Its translation is CASSYSMTSGSYEQYF.

The gene calls are TRBV29-1 and TRBJ2-7; no clear D. The CDR3 covers 12 residues. V dropped 5 bases and J dropped 5 bases, with 13 bases sitting between them. Germline V CDR1 and CDR2: SQVTM, ANQGSEA. The CDR3 region is CSVQVPYNEQYF. The CDR3, as DNA: TGCAGCGTTCAGGTACCTTATAACGAGCAGTACTTC.

This clone turned up a few times. The V call is TRBV29-1, the J call TRBJ1-1; D possibly corresponds to TRBD1 (6 bases). Between the trimmed V and J ends, which lost 7 bases and 6 bases, there was a span of 18 bases. The CDR3 length is 13 residues. The germline gives CDR1 SQVTM, CDR2 ANQGSEA. This CDR3 is CSGKQGGVSEAFF. CDR3 nucleotides: TGCAGCGGAAAACAGGGTGGGGTATCTGAAGCTTTCTTT.

CDR3 sequence (DNA): TGTGCCAGCAGCTTACAACAGGGGGAGACCCAGTACTTC. Amino acids: CASSLQQGETQYF. This chain links TRBV7-9 with TRBJ2-5; 7 bases match TRBD1. V lost 2 bases to trimming and J lost 5 bases; unmatched junction nucleotides: 2. CDR1 is SEHNR and CDR2 is FQNEAQ in the germline V gene (reference sequence). The CDR3 length is 13 residues.

This clone was recorded a few times. The chain joins TRBV28 to TRBJ1-2; 7 positions match TRBD1. The CDR3 sequence is 13 residues long. The V and J ends lost 7 bases and 4 bases, in that order; junction bases with no gene match: 6. CDR1 and CDR2 from the germline V gene are MDHEN and SYDVKM. The CDR3 region is CASKEDRAYGYTF. CDR3 bases: TGTGCCAGCAAAGAAGACAGGGCCTATGGCTACACCTTC.

The genes are TRBV10-3 and TRBJ1-1, with TRBD1 matching 8 bases. The ends lost 6 bases at V and 11 bases at J; junction bases unmatched: 5. Germline V gene lookup returns CDR1 ENHRY and CDR2 SYGVKD. The CDR3 sequence is 11 residues long. The CDR3 DNA is TGTGCCATCAGGGAGACAGGGGACGCTTTCTTT. It encodes CAIRETGDAFF.

V is TRBV18 and J is TRBJ1-4; D call uncertain. Germline V gene sequence: CDR1 KGHSH, CDR2 LQKENI. CDR3 length: 14 amino acids. V was pared by 4 bases and J by 5 bases, with 11 bases between. CDR3 DNA sequence: TGTGCCAGCTCACTATCGGGGAAGAATGAAAAACTGTTTTTT. This encodes CASSLSGKNEKLFF.

Judged by abundance, this clone is medium-sized. The chain uses TRBV6-5 and TRBJ2-3; TRBD2 aligns across 9 bases. This CDR3 comprises 15 residues. V gave up 2 bases and J gave up 9 bases; unmatched junction bases: 9. Germline V lookup: CDR1 MNHEY, CDR2 SVGAGI. This CDR3 is CASSYEAGGPRTQYF. CDR3 DNA sequence: TGTGCCAGCAGTTACGAGGCGGGAGGGCCTCGGACGCAGTATTTT.

The chain uses TRBV5-1 and TRBJ1-2, with TRBD1 identical over 8 bases. Per the germline V gene, CDR1 is SGHRS and CDR2 is YFSETQ. After removal of 3 bases from V and 8 bases from J, the junction contained 9 bases not matched to a gene. The CDR3 runs to 14 residues. CDR3 bases: TGCGCCAGCAGCTCAACGACAGGGGAGGAGGGCTACACCTTC. This encodes CASSSTTGEEGYTF. The full variable domain, with the rest looked up from reference TRBV5-1 and TRBJ1-2, is KAGVTQTPRYLIKTRGQQVTLSCSPISGHRSVSWYQQTPGQGLQFLFEYFSETQRNKGNFPGRFSGRQFSNSRSEMNVSTLELGDSALYLCASSSTTGEEGYTFGSGTRLTVV.

The chain carries TRBV12-3 or TRBV12-4 and TRBJ1-1; D is perhaps TRBD1 (6 bases). The V and J ends lost 3 bases and 4 bases respectively, with 9 bases between them. CDR3 length: 13 amino acids. In nucleotides, the CDR3 is TGTGCCAGCAGTTTGACAGGTCCCACTGAAGCTTTCTTT. Protein sequence: CASSLTGPTEAFF.

V gene TRBV14 combines with J gene TRBJ2-3; no definite D call. V was shortened by 1 base and J by 2 bases, with 10 bases between the two germline ends. Germline V gene data show CDR1 as SGHDN and CDR2 as FVKESK. The CDR3 contains 15 residues. CDR3 DNA: TGTGCCAGCAGCCAAGCAGTTATCCCCACAGATACGCAGTATTTT. This encodes CASSQAVIPTDTQYF.

The V call is TRBV7-6, the J call TRBJ2-7; 11 bases map to TRBD2. After removal of 1 base from V and 3 bases from J, the junction contained 11 bases not matched to a gene. The CDR3 is 18 amino acids. The germline gives CDR1 SGHVS, CDR2 FNYEAQ. The CDR3 bases are TGTGCCAGCAGCTTAGTTAGTCGTCTAGCGGGGGGACACTACGAGCAGTACTTC. This codes for CASSLVSRLAGGHYEQYF.

V and J are TRBV5-6 and TRBJ2-7; 7 bases agree with TRBD1. Germline V gene sequence: CDR1 SGHDT, CDR2 YYEEEE. This CDR3 is 13 amino acids long. V lost 1 base, J lost 4 bases, and 2 bases stayed unmatched. CDR3 nucleotides: TGTGCCAGCAGCTTGTCACAGGGGTACGAGCAGTACTTC. Protein sequence: CASSLSQGYEQYF.

This clone was detected a few times. The rearrangement links TRBV27 to TRBJ1-1; 8 nucleotides line up with TRBD1. Germline values: CDR1 MNHEY, CDR2 SMNVEV (reference sequence). J lost 4 bases, V lost 6 bases, and 4 bases had no gene match. The CDR3 spans 13 residues. The CDR3 loop is CASSSQGATEAFF. Here the CDR3 DNA reads TGTGCCAGCAGCTCCCAGGGGGCCACTGAAGCTTTCTTT.

V is TRBV7-9 and J is TRBJ1-3; 7 bases agree with TRBD1. J lost 4 bases, V lost 5 bases, and 5 bases had no gene match. Germline CDR1 and CDR2: SEHNR and FQNEAQ (reference sequence). The CDR3 loop spans 14 amino acids. DNA of the CDR3: TGTGCCAGCAGCCCCAAGGGGGCCGGAAACACCATATATTTT. Protein product: CASSPKGAGNTIYF. Complete variable domain (other parts from reference TRBV7-9 and TRBJ1-3): DTGVSQNPRHKITKRGQNVTFRCDPISEHNRLYWYRQTLGQGPEFLTYFQNEAQLEKSRLLSDRFSAERPKGSFSTLEIQRTEQGDSAMYLCASSPKGAGNTIYFGEGSWLTVV.

This clone was counted only a few times. This chain joins TRBV4-1 and TRBJ2-7; tentative D call: TRBD1 (5 bases). The germline V gene encodes CDR1 MGHRA and CDR2 YSYEKL. This CDR3 comprises 14 residues. The V gene lost 0 bases and the J gene lost 3 bases, with 9 bases spanning the gap. The CDR3 DNA follows: TGCGCCAGCAGCCAAGAAGGGGATCTCTACGAGCAGTACTTC. Translation: CASSQEGDLYEQYF.

This chain links TRBV18 with TRBJ2-3, with TRBD2 matching over 15 bases. The V gene end was trimmed by 3 bases and the J gene end by 5 bases; junction bases not matched to a gene: 6. The CDR3 sequence is 17 residues long. The germline CDR1 and CDR2 sequences are KGHSH and LQKENI. The CDR3 coding sequence is TGTGCCAGCTCACCTCCCGGGACTAGCGGGAGGTTAGATACGCAGTATTTT. It encodes CASSPPGTSGRLDTQYF. Complete variable domain (other parts from reference TRBV18 and TRBJ2-3): NAGVMQNPRHLVRRRGQEARLRCSPMKGHSHVYWYRQLPEEGLKFMVYLQKENIIDESGMPKERFSAEFPKEGPSILRIQQVVRGDSAAYFCASSPPGTSGRLDTQYFGPGTRLTVL.

This clone was recorded once. The chain has TRBV5-4 and TRBJ2-5; D is ambiguous. V lost 4 bases, J lost 3 bases, and 10 bases lay in between. This CDR3 region has 13 residues. CDR1 is SGHNT, CDR2 YYREEE, per germline (reference sequence). The CDR3 loop reads CASSKQNEETQYF. The CDR3 nucleotides are TGTGCCAGCAGCAAGCAAAATGAAGAGACCCAGTACTTC.

The V call is TRBV18, the J call TRBJ1-1, with 8 bases matching TRBD1. Germline lookup yields CDR1 KGHSH and CDR2 LQKENI. The CDR3 is made up of 12 amino acids. V shed 6 bases, J shed 11 bases, and the junction held 8 bases outside the gene matches. CDR3 in amino acids: CASSRQGLGAFF. The CDR3 bases are TGTGCCAGCTCTCGACAGGGGTTGGGCGCTTTCTTT.

This chain connects TRBV6-5 to TRBJ1-1; possible D gene TRBD1, 5 bases. Trimming left V 5 bases short and J 5 bases short, with 15 bases between. This CDR3 region has 14 residues. Germline assignment: CDR1 MNHEY and CDR2 SVGAGI. The CDR3 DNA sequence: TGTGCCAGCAGTCATGGCAGGGCGGGAACTGAAGCTTTCTTT. Protein: CASSHGRAGTEAFF.

The V gene is TRBV20-1, the J gene TRBJ2-1; D is uncertain. Trimming removed 8 bases at V and 5 bases at J, with 10 bases between. CDR1 DFQATT and CDR2 SNEGSKA come from the germline V gene (reference sequence). The CDR3 is 11 residues long. CDR3 sequence: CSMTWNNEQFF. As DNA, the CDR3 is TGCAGTATGACTTGGAACAATGAGCAGTTCTTC.

The rearrangement joins TRBV9 to TRBJ2-3; 12 bases are a match to TRBD2. The CDR3 is 17 amino acids. Germline V gene lookup returns CDR1 SGDLS and CDR2 YYNGEE. Unmatched junction bases numbered 6, after V lost 0 bases and J lost 4 bases. CDR3 amino acids: CASSVAASGGAADTQYF. CDR3 DNA: TGTGCCAGCAGCGTAGCCGCTAGCGGGGGGGCTGCAGATACGCAGTATTTT.

The V and J genes are TRBV2 and TRBJ1-2; possibly TRBD1 for D (5 bases). Trimming took 1 base from V and 6 from J, leaving 12 bases between them. Germline assignment: CDR1 SNHLY and CDR2 FYNNEI. The CDR3 is 14 residues long. CDR3 nucleotides: TGTGCCAGCAGTGAAGGGTGGGGGGAGGATGGCTACACCTTC. It encodes CASSEGWGEDGYTF.

The rearrangement links TRBV7-6 to TRBJ2-7, with D unclear. The CDR3 runs to 15 residues. Germline CDR1 reads SGHVS; CDR2 reads FNYEAQ. Trimming removed 1 base from V and 0 bases from J, with 10 bases in between. CDR3: CASSLVADSSYEQYF. CDR3 in DNA: TGTGCCAGCAGCTTAGTGGCGGATAGCTCCTACGAGCAGTACTTC.

The gene calls are TRBV19 and TRBJ1-6; D is possibly TRBD1 (5 bases). Trimming stripped 5 bases from V and 1 base from J, with 18 bases between. The CDR3 is made up of 18 amino acids. The germline V gene has CDR1 LNHDA and CDR2 SQIVND (reference sequence). The CDR3 loop is CASSATGGIISYNSPLHF. CDR3 bases: TGTGCCAGTAGTGCCACCGGGGGGATCATATCCTATAATTCACCCCTCCACTTT.

The J gene is TRBJ2-3, the V gene TRBV18; TRBD1 aligns across 8 bases. The CDR3 spans 13 residues. V dropped 8 bases and J dropped 5; count of bases not matched to a gene: 6. Germline values: CDR1 KGHSH, CDR2 LQKENI. The CDR3 DNA follows: TGTGCCAGCCGGACAGGGTCAGGAGATACGCAGTATTTT. The encoded protein is CASRTGSGDTQYF.

This clone was seen only a few times. The genes are TRBV10-3 and TRBJ2-7; perhaps TRBD1 as D (6 bases). The V end lost 5 bases, the J end lost 7 bases, and 15 bases lay between the germline ends. CDR1 ENHRY and CDR2 SYGVKD come from the germline V gene. The CDR3 is 13 residues long. CDR3 bases: TGTGCCATCAGTATTACAGGGCAGGGGGAGCAGTACTTC. Translated, it gives CAISITGQGEQYF.

The CDR3 nucleotides read TGTGCCAGCAGTTACTGGGGTGACAGGCCCTCGAGAGGTGAAGCTTTCTTT. Translating it yields CASSYWGDRPSRGEAFF. The chain links TRBV6-2 or TRBV6-3 to TRBJ1-1, with a tentative D call TRBD1 (6 bases). The CDR3 has 17 residues. Germline CDR1 reads MNHEY; CDR2 reads SVGEGT. V was trimmed by 1 base and J by 7 bases, leaving 22 bases between them.

V usage is TRBV5-6 and J usage is TRBJ1-1; 7 bases align to TRBD1. This CDR3 has 16 residues. V lost 4 bases, J lost 1 base, and 10 bases stayed unmatched. Germline V gene sequence: CDR1 SGHDT, CDR2 YYEEEE. The CDR3 spells CASSQRKRTGNTEAFF. CDR3 in DNA: TGTGCCAGCAGCCAGAGGAAACGGACAGGGAACACTGAAGCTTTCTTT.